This T cell receptor beta chain was observed in a study of shared clonotypes between healthy human individuals. About the study: CD4 naive and memory got three plates each, CD8 naive two, CD8 memory one.

Generated by immunoSEQ multiplex PCR, the TCRdb table keeps only in-frame clones and is missing some. The sample holds 2 million to 2.5 million clones, 85% to 95% seen once. About this clone itself: Antigen: not known.

The study, taken as a whole, reports: Blood alone was sampled, and tissue repertoires likely differ.

The receptor's source is a man aged 18 to 30 in good health. Some clones in this sample may be carry-over from other donors' samples. The sequenced material came from naive CD4+ T cells from PBMCs. Subset reported: CD45RA+ positively selected.

The CDR3 loop is CASSEALRLVNTEAFF. In DNA, the CDR3 is TGTGCCAGCAGTGAAGCGCTTCGTTTGGTGAACACTGAAGCTTTCTTT. The chain combines TRBV6-1 with TRBJ1-1; no definite D call. The CDR3 sequence is 16 residues long. V shed 0 bases and J shed 0 bases, with 11 bases lying between them. Germline CDR1 and CDR2: MNHNS and SASEGT.